This TCR beta chain was documented in a study of T cell changes during pregnancy in multiple sclerosis. Method: immunoSEQ multiplex PCR; TCRdb's copy keeps in-frame clones and lacks some. The data hold 90,000 to 95,000 clones, with around 93% observed a single time. This CDR3 comprises 18 residues. The material was peripheral blood, obtained in the first trimester of pregnancy. J is TRBJ1-4 and V is TRBV7-5; whether TRBD1, the table's D call, matches the DNA was not checked. TRBV7-5 is flagged as a pseudogene. The source is a female donor with multiple sclerosis, enrolled in a pregnancy study. For the CDR3, the DNA is TGTGCCAGAAGCTTGGATAGAGGGGAAGGACAGAAGTGTGAAAAACTGTTTTTT. Amino acid sequence: CARSLDRGEGQKCEKLFF.